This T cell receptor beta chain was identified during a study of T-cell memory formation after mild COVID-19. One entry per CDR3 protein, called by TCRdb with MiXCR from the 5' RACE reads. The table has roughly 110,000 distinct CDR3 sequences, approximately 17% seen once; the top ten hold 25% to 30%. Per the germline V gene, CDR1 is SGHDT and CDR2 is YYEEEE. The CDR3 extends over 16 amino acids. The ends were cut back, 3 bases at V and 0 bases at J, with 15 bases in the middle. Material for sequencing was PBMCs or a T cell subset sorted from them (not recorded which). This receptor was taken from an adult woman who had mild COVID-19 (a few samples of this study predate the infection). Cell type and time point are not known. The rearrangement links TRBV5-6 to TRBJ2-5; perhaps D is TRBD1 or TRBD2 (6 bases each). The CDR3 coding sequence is TGTGCCAGCAGCTCCGGCGGGACATGGTACCAAGAGACCCAGTACTTC. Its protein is CASSSGGTWYQETQYF.